The source of this TCR beta chain is a study of T cells in Graves' hyperthyroidism and ophthalmopathy. Amplification of TCR beta CDR3 regions was performed using RNA transcripts as template. TCR CDR3 regions were first amplified by RT-PCR with HTBI primers. Each CDR3 protein gets one entry after TCRdb re-called the multiplex PCR reads with MiXCR. The repertoire consists of about half a million distinct CDR3 sequences, with roughly 20% occurring once and the leading ten covering around a quarter. This clonotype occurred many times. CDR3 length: 13 residues. Trimming removed 3 bases at V and 6 bases at J, with 11 bases between.

This chain uses TRBV12-3 or TRBV12-4 with TRBJ1-2, with unresolved D. Sequenced material: blood. This clonotype originated in a young man with Graves' hyperthyroidism. The CDR3 DNA reads TGTGCCAGCAGTTTCTTGGTCCGAGATGGCTACACCTTC. Amino acid sequence: CASSFLVRDGYTF.